The rows below give T cell receptor beta chains drawn from one sample of a study of Ad26.COV2.S vaccination and SARS-CoV-2 variants. TCRdb's copy holds only in-frame clones and misses some; the assay was immunoSEQ multiplex PCR. The sample shows 350,000 to 400,000 clones, roughly nine tenths of them seen only once. This material consisted of peripheral blood, taken in a trial of Ad26.COV2.S vaccine versus placebo. These receptors all stem from a person aged 18-65 years who received the Ad26.COV2.S COVID-19 vaccine or a placebo. Both conserved end residues are part of each CDR3. The order of the fields is CDR3 length, V gene, clone size, D gene, J gene, CDR3 protein, CDR3 DNA. The D gene is left open where the match is weak. Only part of the rows carry a size: once, few, many, or a class if the clone is expanded.

14	TRBV19	.	.	TRBJ1-1	CASRARVEGRAAFF	TGTGCCAGTAGGGCTAGAGTGGAAGGAAGGGCAGCTTTCTTT
12	TRBV9	.	.	TRBJ2-5	CASSLEGETQYF	TGTGCCAGCAGCCTGGAGGGGGAGACCCAGTACTTC
15	TRBV7-2	.	.	TRBJ2-5	CASERGAGGEETQYF	TGTGCCAGCGAGAGGGGGGCAGGAGGTGAAGAGACCCAGTACTTC
11	TRBV3-1/TRBV3-2	.	.	TRBJ1-4	CASEEGRKLFF	TGTGCCAGCGAGGAGGGCCGAAAACTGTTTTTT
12	TRBV6-6	.	.	TRBJ2-7	CASLGGTYEQYF	TGTGCCAGCCTCGGGGGCACCTACGAGCAGTACTTC
15	TRBV13	.	.	TRBJ1-6	CASKLGGSAGSPLHF	TGTGCCAGCAAGCTTGGCGGTTCTGCGGGTTCACCCCTCCACTTT
14	TRBV6-1	.	.	TRBJ2-5	CASSEAHGEETQYF	TGTGCCAGCAGTGAAGCGCACGGGGAAGAGACCCAGTACTTC
22	TRBV18	once	TRBD1	TRBJ2-6	CASSPRDRGLLDWSSGANVLTF	TGTGCCAGCTCGCCTCGGGACAGGGGGCTGTTGGATTGGAGCTCTGGGGCCAACGTCCTGACTTTC
19	TRBV10-2	.	TRBD1	TRBJ1-5	CASSDSGRGQGKLYQPQHF	TGCGCCAGCAGTGATTCCGGCCGAGGACAGGGGAAATTGTATCAGCCCCAGCATTTT
15	TRBV7-9	few	.	TRBJ1-2	CASSLGGQPNYGYTF	TGTGCCAGCAGCTTGGGCGGGCAGCCGAACTATGGCTACACCTTC
14	TRBV2	few	TRBD1	TRBJ1-2	CASSGTGANYGYTF	TGTGCCAGCAGTGGGACAGGGGCTAACTATGGCTACACCTTC
15	TRBV4-2	.	TRBD2	TRBJ2-1	CASSQVGGVYNEQFF	TGTGCCAGCAGCCAAGTCGGGGGGGTTTACAATGAGCAGTTCTTC
17	TRBV4-3	.	.	TRBJ1-5	CASSQEWTAGSNQPQHF	TGCGCCAGCAGCCAAGAATGGACAGCTGGCAGCAATCAGCCCCAGCATTTT
11	TRBV5-1	.	.	TRBJ2-1	CASRTLGEQFF	TGCGCCAGCCGTACCCTGGGTGAGCAGTTCTTC
15	TRBV30	.	TRBD2	TRBJ2-7	CAWSDPGTSYYEQYF	TGTGCCTGGAGCGACCCCGGGACTAGCTACTACGAGCAGTACTTC
12	TRBV10-3	.	.	TRBJ2-7	CAISRSGNEQYF	TGTGCCATCAGTAGGTCCGGGAACGAGCAGTACTTC
15	TRBV3-1/TRBV3-2	.	TRBD1	TRBJ1-2	CASSQKEQGSYGYTF	TGTGCCAGCAGCCAAAAGGAACAGGGGTCGTATGGCTACACCTTC
13	TRBV19	.	.	TRBJ1-2	CASSPDTTLGYTF	TGTGCCAGTAGCCCCGACACTACTCTCGGCTACACCTTC